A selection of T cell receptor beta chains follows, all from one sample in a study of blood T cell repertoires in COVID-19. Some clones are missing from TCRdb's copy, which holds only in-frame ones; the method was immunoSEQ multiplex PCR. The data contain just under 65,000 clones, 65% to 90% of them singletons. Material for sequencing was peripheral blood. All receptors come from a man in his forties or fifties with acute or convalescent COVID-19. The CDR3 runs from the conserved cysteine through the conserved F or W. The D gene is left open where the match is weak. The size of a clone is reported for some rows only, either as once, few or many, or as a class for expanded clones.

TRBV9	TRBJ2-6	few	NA	TGTGCCAGCAGCGTAGGACCAGGGGAGGCCAACGTCCTGACTTTC	CASSVGPGEANVLTF
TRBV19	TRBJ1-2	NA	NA	TGTGCCAGTAGTGCCCTTTCGGGGGTCTATGGCTACACCTTC	CASSALSGVYGYTF
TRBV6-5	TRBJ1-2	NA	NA	TGTGCCACCCAAACTCAAGGGGTAGGCTACACCTTC	CATQTQGVGYTF
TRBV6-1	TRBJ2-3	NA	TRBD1	TGTGCCAGCAGTTATCCGGACAGGGATACGCAGTATTTT	CASSYPDRDTQYF
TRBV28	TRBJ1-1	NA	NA	TGTGCCAGCAGTTTCGGGGGGGCGTCTGAAGCTTTCTTT	CASSFGGASEAFF
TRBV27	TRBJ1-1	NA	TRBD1	TGTGCCAGCAGTTATCGACAGGGCCCAGCTTTCTTT	CASSYRQGPAFF
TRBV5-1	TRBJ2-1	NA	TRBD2	TGCGCCAGCAGCTTGGCCGGGTCAGCGGGGGGCGGTAATGAGCAGTTCTTC	CASSLAGSAGGGNEQFF
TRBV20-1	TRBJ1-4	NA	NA	TGCAGTGCTAGTTCGACCGGGGAAGAGGACGAAAAACTGTTTTTT	CSASSTGEEDEKLFF
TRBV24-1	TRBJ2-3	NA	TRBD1	TGTGCCACGCAACAGGGGGATACGCAGTATTTT	CATQQGDTQYF
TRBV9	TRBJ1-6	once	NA	TGTGCCAGCAGCCCCTCCAGCTCCTATAATTCACCCCTCCACTTT	CASSPSSSYNSPLHF
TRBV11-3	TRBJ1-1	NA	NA	TGTGCCAGCGCCCCATATACCCAGGGCACTGAAGCTTTCTTT	CASAPYTQGTEAFF
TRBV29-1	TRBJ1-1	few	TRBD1	TGCAGCGTTGCGAGGGGGCCTACTGAAGCTTTCTTT	CSVARGPTEAFF
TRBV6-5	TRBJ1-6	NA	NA	TGTGCCAGCAGGGCGGGAGGCAATTCACCCCTCCACTTT	CASRAGGNSPLHF
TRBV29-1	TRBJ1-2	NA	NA	TGCAGCGTTATGGTAGGGAGCTATGGCTACACCTTC	CSVMVGSYGYTF
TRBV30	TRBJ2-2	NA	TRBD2	TGTGCCTGGAGCGCGGGACTACGCGCCAACACCGGGGAGCTGTTTTTT	CAWSAGLRANTGELFF
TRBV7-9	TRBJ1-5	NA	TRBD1	TGTGCCAGCAGTCCGACAGGGAGCAATCAGCCCCAGCATTTT	CASSPTGSNQPQHF
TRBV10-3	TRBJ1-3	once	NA	TGTGCCATCTCCCCGAGGGACTCTGGAAACACCATATATTTT	CAISPRDSGNTIYF
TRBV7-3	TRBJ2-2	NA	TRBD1	TGTGCCAGCAGCCCTTGGACAGGGCCCAAACAGAGTGCCGGGGAGCTGTTTTTT	CASSPWTGPKQSAGELFF
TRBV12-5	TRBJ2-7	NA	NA	TGTGCTAGTGGAAAAGGGGGTTGGGCCTACGAGCAGTACTTC	CASGKGGWAYEQYF
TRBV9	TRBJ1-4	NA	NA	TGTGCCAGCAGCGTAGTTCAGGGCCTTAATGAAAAACTGTTTTTT	CASSVVQGLNEKLFF
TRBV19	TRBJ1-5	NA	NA	TGTGCCAGTACTCGGGGTCTTAATCAGCCCCAGCATTTT	CASTRGLNQPQHF
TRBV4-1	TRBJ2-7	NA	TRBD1	TGCGCCAGCAGTCCGACAGGGGTATACTCCTACGAGCAGTACTTC	CASSPTGVYSYEQYF
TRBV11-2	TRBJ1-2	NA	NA	TGTGCCAGCAGCCCGCGGGGGGCGACGGGCTATGGCTACACCTTC	CASSPRGATGYGYTF
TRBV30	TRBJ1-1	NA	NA	TGTGCCTGGAGTGAGGAGAGGTGGTCTGAAGCTTTCTTT	CAWSEERWSEAFF
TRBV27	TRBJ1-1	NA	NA	TGTGCCAGCAGTCCCCTACAGACCCGGCTGTGGGCTTTCTTT	CASSPLQTRLWAFF
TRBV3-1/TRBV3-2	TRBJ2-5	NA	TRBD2	TGTGCCAGCAGCCAAGTCAGGCTAGCGGGGCAAGAGACCCAGTACTTC	CASSQVRLAGQETQYF
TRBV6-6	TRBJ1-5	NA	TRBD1	TGTGCCAGCAGTTACCCCGGGACAGGGGGTTATCAGCCCCAGCATTTT	CASSYPGTGGYQPQHF
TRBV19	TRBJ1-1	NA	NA	TGTGCCAGTAGTCCACAGGGGAACACTGAAGCTTTCTTT	CASSPQGNTEAFF
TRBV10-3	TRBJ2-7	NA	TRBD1	TGTGCCATCAGGGACGGGACAGCATACGAGCAGTACTTC	CAIRDGTAYEQYF
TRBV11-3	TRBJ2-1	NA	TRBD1	TGTGCCAGCAGCTTATTAACAGGGGATGTCTACAATGAGCAGTTCTTC	CASSLLTGDVYNEQFF
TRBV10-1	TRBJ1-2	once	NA	TGCGCCAGCAGTGAAGCGGGGCTTGCTTTCACCTTC	CASSEAGLAFTF
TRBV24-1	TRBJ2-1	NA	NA	TGTGCCACCAGTGAAGGTTGGGCAGGCATAGACAATGAGCAGTTCTTC	CATSEGWAGIDNEQFF
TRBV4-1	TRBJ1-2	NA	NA	TGCGCCAGCAGCCAAGACCCTTGGGGAGGGGGGTCCGGCTATGGCTACACCTTC	CASSQDPWGGGSGYGYTF
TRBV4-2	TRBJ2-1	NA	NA	TGTGCCAGCAGCCAGATGAAGAGCTCCTACAATGAGCAGTTCTTC	CASSQMKSSYNEQFF
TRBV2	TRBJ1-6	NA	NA	TGTGCCAGCAGTGAAAGACAGGAGCGAAATTCACCCCTCCACTTT	CASSERQERNSPLHF
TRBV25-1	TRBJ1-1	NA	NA	TGTGCCAGCAGTGGAGTGGGCTTCGATGAAGCTTTCTTT	CASSGVGFDEAFF
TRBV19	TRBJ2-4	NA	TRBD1	TGTGCCAGTAGTCGACAGGGGGTGGCCAAAAACATTCAGTACTTC	CASSRQGVAKNIQYF
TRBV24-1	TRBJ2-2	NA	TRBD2	TGTGCCACCCGGGGGGGCCCGGACACCGGGGAGCTGTTTTTT	CATRGGPDTGELFF
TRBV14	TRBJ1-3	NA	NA	TGTGCCAGCAGCCAAGAGGGATGGTTGAGGGGAGGCTCTGGAAACACCATATATTTT	CASSQEGWLRGGSGNTIYF
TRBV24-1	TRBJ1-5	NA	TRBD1	TGTGCCACCAGTGATCCGGGACAGGGACAATATAGCAATCAGCCCCAGCATTTT	CATSDPGQGQYSNQPQHF
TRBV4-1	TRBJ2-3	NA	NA	TGCGCCAGCAGCCCGAGGGACTCGGATACGCAGTATTTT	CASSPRDSDTQYF